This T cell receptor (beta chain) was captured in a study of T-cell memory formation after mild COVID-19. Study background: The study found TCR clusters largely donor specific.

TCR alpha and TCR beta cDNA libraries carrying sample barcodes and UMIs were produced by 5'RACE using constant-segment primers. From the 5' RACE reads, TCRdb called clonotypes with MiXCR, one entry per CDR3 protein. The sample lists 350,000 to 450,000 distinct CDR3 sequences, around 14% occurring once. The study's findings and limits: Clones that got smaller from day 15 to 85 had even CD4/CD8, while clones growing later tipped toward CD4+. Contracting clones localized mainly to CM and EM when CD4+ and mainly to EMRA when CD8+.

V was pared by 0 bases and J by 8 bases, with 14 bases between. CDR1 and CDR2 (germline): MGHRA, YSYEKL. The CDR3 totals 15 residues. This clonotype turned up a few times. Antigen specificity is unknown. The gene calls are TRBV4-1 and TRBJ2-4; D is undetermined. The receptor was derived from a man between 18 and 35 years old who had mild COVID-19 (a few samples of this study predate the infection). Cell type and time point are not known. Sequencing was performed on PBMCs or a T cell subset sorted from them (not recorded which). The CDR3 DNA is TGCGCCAGCAGCCAAGATTTACCGGGTCTCGACATTCAGTACTTC. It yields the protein CASSQDLPGLDIQYF.